The 7 T cell receptor beta chains in this list originate from one sample, sequenced in a study of neurological immune-mediated disorders. TCRdb recomputed calls from the 5' RACE reads with MiXCR, one row per CDR3 protein. The data show 39,000 or so distinct CDR3 sequences, with nearly 5% seen just once and around 9.7% held by the top ten. Material: CD4+ T cells from blood. These receptor sequences come from a man between 18 and 29 years old in good health.

The chain couples TRBV6-6 to TRBJ1-6; D gene unclear. The CDR3 is 15 residues long. The germline CDR1 and CDR2 sequences are MNHNY and SVGAGI (reference sequence). Trimming left V 4 bases short and J 8 bases short, with 15 bases between. The CDR3 spells CASSSVGPGDSPLHF. In DNA, the CDR3 is TGTGCCAGCAGTTCCGTCGGACCCGGCGATTCACCCCTCCACTTT.

This clonotype was detected ten times or more. The rearrangement joins TRBV10-3 to TRBJ1-5; D is ambiguous. The germline V gene has CDR1 ENHRY and CDR2 SYGVKD. The CDR3 is 13 residues long. V lost 7 bases and J lost 5, with 12 bases in between. CDR3 amino acids: CAITEGGYQPQHF. The CDR3 nucleotides are TGTGCCATCACCGAAGGAGGATATCAGCCCCAGCATTTT.

This clonotype was counted at least ten times. The chain joins TRBV12-3 or TRBV12-4 to TRBJ1-5; no definite D call. CDR3 size: 13 residues. V was clipped by 5 bases and J by 10 bases, with 15 bases between them. CDR3 amino acids: CASSPNLDRPQHF. CDR3 DNA sequence: TGTGCCAGCAGTCCGAACCTTGATCGACCCCAGCATTTT.

This clonotype has at least ten counts. The J gene is TRBJ2-3, the V gene TRBV9; TRBD2 matches 8 bases. The V gene's germline CDR1 is SGDLS and CDR2 YYNGEE. The CDR3 loop spans 20 amino acids. Unmatched junction bases numbered 19, after V lost 0 bases and J lost 4 bases. CDR3 loop: CASSVDLGGWGAGVADTQYF. The CDR3 DNA reads as TGTGCCAGCAGCGTAGATCTCGGAGGTTGGGGAGCGGGGGTGGCAGATACGCAGTATTTT.

This chain uses TRBV5-1 with TRBJ2-7; either TRBD1 or TRBD2 may fit D (5 bases each). The germline CDR1 and CDR2 sequences are SGHRS and YFSETQ. The CDR3 has 15 amino acids. V lost 3 bases and J 3 bases, leaving 16 bases between the germline ends. CDR3 region: CASSYTGTNSYEQYF. CDR3 in DNA: TGCGCCAGCAGCTATACCGGGACGAATAGCTACGAGCAGTACTTC. The complete variable domain, with remaining parts taken from reference TRBV5-1 and TRBJ2-7, reads KAGVTQTPRYLIKTRGQQVTLSCSPISGHRSVSWYQQTPGQGLQFLFEYFSETQRNKGNFPGRFSGRQFSNSRSEMNVSTLELGDSALYLCASSYTGTNSYEQYFGPGTRLTVT.

This clonotype was recorded at least ten times. The junction differs from germline at one of its ends, possibly a read error. This chain joins TRBV7-7 and TRBJ2-5; perhaps TRBD1 as D (7 bases). CDR3 size: 15 residues. Germline CDR1 and CDR2: SSHAT and FNYEAQ (reference sequence). The CDR3 protein is CASSLGGTAQETQYF. The CDR3 DNA follows: TGTGCTAGCAGCTTAGGCGGGACAGCTCAAGAGACCCAGTACTTC.

This clonotype was recorded at least ten times. The V call is TRBV7-2, the J call TRBJ1-1; no definite D call. The CDR3 contains 14 residues. CDR1 and CDR2 (germline): SGHTA, FQGNSA. Trimming took 8 bases from V and 4 from J, leaving 17 bases between them. The CDR3 protein is CASGVRLPGTEAFF. CDR3 nucleotide sequence: TGTGCCAGCGGGGTGCGGTTGCCAGGCACTGAAGCTTTCTTT.